This TCR beta chain was sequenced during a study of glioma-infiltrating T cells after dendritic cell vaccination. The repertoire was sequenced with immunoSEQ multiplex PCR; TCRdb's copy has only in-frame clones and lacks some. The sample consists of roughly 98,000 clones, 86% of them appearing once. On this clone: The junction and the germline gene differ at one end; a read error may be behind it.

CDR3 length equals 15 residues. Germline-derived CDR1 and CDR2 are SQVTM and ANQGSEA. Sequenced here: blood, sampled before dendritic cell vaccination. The chain combines TRBV29-1 with TRBJ2-1; 7 nucleotides match TRBD1. The clonotype was recovered from a human donor with glioblastoma. In DNA, the CDR3 is TGCAGCGTTGGTCTGCCAGGGGGAGCCTACAATGAACAGTTCTTC. The encoded protein is CSVGLPGGAYNEQFF.